Presented here are 27 T cell receptor beta chains from one specimen sequenced in a study of breast tumors, draining lymph nodes, adjacent tissues. Axillary draining lymph nodes of breast cancer patients supplied the node samples. Via MiXCR, TCRdb re-called the multiplex PCR reads, giving one row per CDR3 protein. Among 200,000 to 300,000 distinct CDR3 sequences listed, over 25% were seen once. Material for sequencing was axillary lymph node tissue. The source of these receptors is a female donor with breast cancer. Some clones in this sample may be carry-over from other donors' samples.

This clonotype was observed many times. The V and J genes are TRBV28 and TRBJ1-6; D possibly corresponds to TRBD1 (5 bases). Trimming stripped 5 bases from V and 8 bases from J, with 13 bases between. The CDR3 covers 14 residues. CDR1 is MDHEN, CDR2 SYDVKM, per germline. CDR3 in amino acids: CASSLQGGHSPLHF. CDR3 bases: TGTGCCAGCAGTCTCCAGGGTGGGCATTCACCCCTCCACTTT.

This clonotype showed up many times. V gene TRBV12-3 or TRBV12-4 combines with J gene TRBJ1-2, with D perhaps TRBD1 (6 bases). V lost 4 bases to trimming and J lost 6 bases, with 12 bases between them. This CDR3 comprises 13 residues. The CDR3: CASSYQGKDGYTF. CDR3 DNA sequence: TGTGCCAGCAGTTACCAGGGGAAGGATGGCTACACCTTC.

This clonotype was seen ten or more times. The V and J genes are TRBV29-1 and TRBJ2-3; 12 positions match TRBD2. CDR1 is SQVTM and CDR2 is ANQGSEA in the germline V gene. V lost 6 bases to trimming and J lost 6 bases; unmatched junction nucleotides: 10. This CDR3 is 15 amino acids long. The CDR3 reads CSVPPLAGGTDTQYF. CDR3 coding DNA: TGCAGCGTGCCCCCTCTAGCGGGAGGGACGGATACGCAGTATTTT.

The table lists this clonotype with many counts. The V gene is TRBV2, the J gene TRBJ2-1, with 8 positions matching TRBD1. V shed 6 bases, J shed 9 bases, and the junction held 1 base outside the gene matches. Germline V gene lookup returns CDR1 SNHLY and CDR2 FYNNEI. The CDR3 has 11 amino acids. The CDR3 nucleotides are TGTGCCAGCAGCAGGGGGCTTGAGCAGTTCTTC. This translates into CASSRGLEQFF.

There are many counts of this clonotype. V usage is TRBV2 and J usage is TRBJ1-5; D remains ambiguous. The CDR3 runs to 13 residues. V lost 8 bases to trimming and J lost 0 bases, with 8 bases between them. Germline V gene sequence: CDR1 SNHLY, CDR2 FYNNEI. The CDR3: CASGSISNQPQHF. As DNA, the CDR3 is TGTGCCAGCGGTTCCATTAGCAATCAGCCCCAGCATTTT. The full variable domain, its missing parts supplied by reference TRBV2 and TRBJ1-5, is EPEVTQTPSHQVTQMGQEVILRCVPISNHLYFYWYRQILGQKVEFLVSFYNNEISEKSEIFDDQFSVERPDGSNFTLKIRSTKLEDSAMYFCASGSISNQPQHFGDGTRLSIL.

The chain employs TRBV5-7 and TRBJ2-1, with TRBD1 as a possible D gene (7 bases). TRBV5-7 is assigned to the ORF class and has an uncertain function. The CDR3 has 19 amino acids. Trimming took off 0 bases at V and 6 bases at J, with 25 bases between the two ends. The CDR3 DNA reads as TGTGCCAGCAGCTTGGGGGGGGCCAGGGGGAGGTTTGGGTTCAATGAGCAGTTCTTC. It is translated as CASSLGGARGRFGFNEQFF.

There are a few counts of this clonotype. This may stem from a read error, because a much larger clone lies one nucleotide away. The V and J genes are TRBV5-1 and TRBJ1-2; weak D call: TRBD1 (6 bases). The CDR3 is 14 residues long. Trimming shortened V by 0 bases and J by 10 bases, and 16 bases separated the two germline ends. Germline V gives CDR1 SGHRS, CDR2 YFSETQ. The CDR3 reads CASSLALDSDAYTF. The CDR3 region has the DNA TGCGCCAGCAGCTTGGCCTTGGACAGCGATGCCTACACCTTC.

V is TRBV6-7 and J is TRBJ1-1; 8 positions match TRBD1. TRBV6-7 is an open reading frame whose function is uncertain. The CDR3 is made up of 15 amino acids. Trimming removed 2 bases from V and 4 bases from J; junction bases left unmatched: 6. This chain's CDR3 is CASSYPDRVFTEAFF. In DNA, the CDR3 is TGTGCCAGCAGTTACCCGGACAGGGTGTTCACTGAAGCTTTCTTT.

This chain connects TRBV5-4 to TRBJ2-5; the match to TRBD1 covers 7 bases. The length of the CDR3 is 18 residues. In germline, CDR1 is SGHNT, CDR2 YYREEE (reference sequence). V shed 3 bases, J shed 7 bases, and the junction held 21 bases outside the gene matches. The CDR3 DNA follows: TGTGCCAGCAGCTCGGGGCTCGCCGGGACAGCAAAAAGCTTGACCCAGTACTTC. It specifies CASSSGLAGTAKSLTQYF.

On this clonotype: With a much larger clone just one base away, this may be a read error. The V and J genes are TRBV6-1 and TRBJ2-3; no reliable D call. The length of the CDR3 is 14 residues. V was shortened by 6 bases and J by 4 bases, with 14 bases between the two germline ends. CDR1 is MNHNS, CDR2 SASEGT, per germline. CDR3 DNA: TGTGCCAGCAGCGCTCTAGTGTCAGCAGATACGCAGTATTTT. This gives the protein CASSALVSADTQYF.

This clonotype was counted many times. The J gene is TRBJ2-5, the V gene TRBV11-3, with TRBD2 matching over 9 bases. The CDR3 spans 16 residues. V shed 1 base, J shed 2 bases, and the junction held 5 bases outside the gene matches. Looked up from germline, CDR1 is SGHNT and CDR2 is YENEEA. The CDR3 here is CASSLGAGGGQETQYF. The CDR3 region has the DNA TGTGCCAGCAGCTTAGGAGCGGGAGGAGGGCAAGAGACCCAGTACTTC.

As for this clonotype: Just one base apart from a much larger clone, this may be a read error. J is TRBJ2-1 and V is TRBV12-3 or TRBV12-4, with 8 positions matching TRBD2. V gave up 6 bases and J gave up 7 bases; unmatched junction bases: 17. This CDR3 is built from 17 residues. The CDR3 DNA reads TGTGCCAGCAGACGACACTCTAGCGGGTTTCCAAGGAATGAGCAGTTCTTC. Translated: CASRRHSSGFPRNEQFF.

In its sample, this clonotype was seen many times. The V and J genes are TRBV4-2 and TRBJ2-2, with a possible D match to TRBD1 (5 bases). This CDR3 has 15 residues. Germline V gene data show CDR1 as LGHNA and CDR2 as YNFKEQ. V lost 3 bases and J 4 bases, leaving 12 bases between the germline ends. Written as DNA, the CDR3 is TGTGCCAGCAGCCACGCCCCCGACAGCACCGGGGAGCTGTTTTTT. Translation gives CASSHAPDSTGELFF.

This clonotype was seen ten or more times. The chain uses TRBV7-9 and TRBJ1-2; D is undetermined. This CDR3 spans 14 amino acids. The germline gives CDR1 SEHNR, CDR2 FQNEAQ (reference sequence). The V end lost 3 bases, the J end lost 4 bases, and 12 bases lay between the germline ends. The chain's CDR3 is CASSFSGSLYGYTF. The CDR3 coding sequence is TGTGCCAGCAGCTTTTCCGGGTCCCTCTATGGCTACACCTTC.

Turning to this clonotype: It may be a read error: a sequence one base away is much more abundant. In DNA, the CDR3 is TGTGCCAGCAGCATTAGCGGGAGGCATCACAATGAGCAGCTCTTC. Encoded protein: CASSISGRHHNEQLF. V gene TRBV7-2 combines with J gene TRBJ2-1; 10 bases fit TRBD2. This CDR3 is built from 15 residues. The V gene's germline CDR1 is SGHTA and CDR2 FQGNSA.

Many counts were recorded for this clonotype. The chain combines TRBV9 with TRBJ2-7; D not certain. Germline V gene lookup returns CDR1 SGDLS and CDR2 YYNGEE. This CDR3 has 13 amino acids. The germline V and J ends were trimmed by 3 bases and 6 bases, with 13 bases remaining between them. DNA of the CDR3: TGTGCCAGCAGCGAAATATCCTTTTCCGAGCAGTACTTC. Translated, it gives CASSEISFSEQYF.

With regard to this clonotype: One base away lies a much larger clone, so this may be a sequencing read error. CDR3 residues: CASTQPKAGETQSF. The CDR3 DNA reads TGTGCCAGCACGCAGCCAAAAGCGGGGGAGACCCAGTCCTTC. V is TRBV9 and J is TRBJ2-5; TRBD2 agrees at 8 bases. CDR1 and CDR2 from the germline V gene are SGDLS and YYNGEE. The CDR3 runs 14 residues. Full variable domain (outside the CDR3, taken from reference TRBV9 and TRBJ2-5): DSGVTQTPKHLITATGQRVTLRCSPRSGDLSVYWYQQSLDQGLQFLIQYYNGEERAKGNILERFSAQQFPDLHSELNLSSLELGDSALYFCASTQPKAGETQSFGPGTRLLVL.

This clonotype was found many times. V gene TRBV27 combines with J gene TRBJ1-6; no firm D call. The CDR3 loop spans 13 amino acids. The germline CDR1 and CDR2 sequences are MNHEY and SMNVEV (reference sequence). V lost 3 bases and J lost 7, with 7 bases in between. The CDR3, as DNA: TGTGCCAGCAGTTTGGTACTGAATTCACCCCTCCACTTT. Its translation is CASSLVLNSPLHF.

This clonotype turned up a few times. The rearrangement links TRBV24-1 to TRBJ1-1; D is undetermined. This CDR3 spans 13 amino acids. CDR1 is KGHDR, CDR2 SFDVKD, per germline. The V gene lost 1 base and the J gene lost 0 bases, with 2 bases spanning the gap. CDR3 protein: CATSDFMNTEAFF. As DNA, the CDR3 is TGTGCCACCAGTGATTTCATGAACACTGAAGCTTTCTTT.

As regards this clonotype: Since a much larger clone is just one base distant, this may be a read error. This chain uses TRBV19 with TRBJ2-2, with 7 bases that match TRBD1. The germline CDR1 and CDR2 sequences are LNHDA and SQIVND (reference sequence). The CDR3 has 14 residues. V lost 4 bases to trimming and J lost 3 bases; unmatched junction nucleotides: 2. CDR3 region: CASSTDRDTGELFF. CDR3 nucleotide sequence: TGTGCCAGTAGTACAGACAGGGACACCGGGGAGCTGTTTTTT.

This clonotype was seen at least ten times. The chain employs TRBV20-1 and TRBJ2-5; 7 nucleotides agree with TRBD2. J lost 2 bases, V lost 6 bases, and 9 bases had no gene match. Per the germline V gene, CDR1 is DFQATT and CDR2 is SNEGSKA (reference sequence). CDR3 length: 14 residues. CDR3 region: CSAIAGGWQETQYF. The CDR3 DNA sequence: TGCAGTGCCATTGCCGGGGGGTGGCAAGAGACCCAGTACTTC.

This clonotype occurred many times. V gene TRBV2 combines with J gene TRBJ1-2; 9 bases align to TRBD1. Germline CDR1 is SNHLY and CDR2 is FYNNEI. Unmatched junction bases numbered 7, after V lost 6 bases and J lost 5 bases. The CDR3 extends over 14 amino acids. CDR3 protein: CASREQGAGYGYTF. The CDR3 DNA is TGTGCCAGCAGAGAACAGGGGGCTGGATATGGCTACACCTTC.

Details on this clonotype: The conserved phenylalanine or tryptophan normally closing the CDR3 is absent here, so this likely arose from a read error. It is unclear where the CDR3 begins or ends on the DNA, so no DNA is shown, and the CDR3 is as TCRdb lists it. The chain recombines TRBV7-8 with TRBJ2-5; the tabulated D call, TRBD1, remains unverified against the DNA. The germline V gene encodes CDR1 SGHVS and CDR2 FQNEAQ. From its first to its last residue, the CDR3 has 15 amino acids. The CDR3 loop reads CASSLGLGQGETQHL.

The chain combines TRBV19 with TRBJ1-2; the match to TRBD1 covers 8 bases. V lost 8 bases to trimming and J lost 5 bases; unmatched junction nucleotides: 10. This CDR3 has 14 amino acids. Germline lookup yields CDR1 LNHDA and CDR2 SQIVND (reference sequence). CDR3 protein: CASVSGQGLYGYTF. Here the CDR3 DNA reads TGTGCCAGTGTTTCCGGACAGGGACTGTATGGCTACACCTTC.

The sample holds many counts of this clonotype. Written as DNA, the CDR3 is TGTGCCAGCAGAGTACTAGCGGACTCTTACAATGAGCAGTTCTTC. Its translation: CASRVLADSYNEQFF. V and J are TRBV2 and TRBJ2-1, with 8 bases identical to TRBD2. Germline V CDR1 and CDR2: SNHLY, FYNNEI. The CDR3 is 15 amino acids. The V segment lost 6 bases and the J segment 4 bases; nucleotides outside the gene matches: 8.

This clonotype was seen a handful of times. The chain has TRBV6-1 and TRBJ1-3; D not certain. The V gene lost 8 bases and the J gene lost 0 bases, with 11 bases spanning the gap. CDR3 length equals 14 residues. The germline V gene has CDR1 MNHNS and CDR2 SASEGT. This CDR3 is CASAIRASGNTIYF. DNA of the CDR3: TGTGCCAGCGCAATACGGGCCTCTGGAAACACCATATATTTT.

This clonotype was recorded a few times. The chain couples TRBV6-2 or TRBV6-3 to TRBJ1-2, with 7 positions matching TRBD1. Looked up from germline, CDR1 is MNHEY and CDR2 is SVGEGT. The CDR3 extends over 15 amino acids. The trim removed 7 bases at V and 7 bases at J, leaving 15 bases unmatched. In DNA, the CDR3 is TGTGCCAGCACCAATACCCTACAGGGGATAGGTGGCTACACCTTC. Protein sequence: CASTNTLQGIGGYTF.